This T cell receptor beta chain was retrieved from a study of identical twins. TCRdb reprocessed the 5' RACE reads with MiXCR, giving one entry per CDR3 protein. Of about 700,000 distinct CDR3 sequences listed, over 8.5% are singletons. The CDR3 consists of 14 residues. V was shortened by 0 bases and J by 3 bases, with 9 bases between the two germline ends. CDR1 is SGHVS, CDR2 FNYEAQ, per germline. Study-wide findings and caveats: Low generation probability was overrepresented in out-of-frame alpha sequences shared by twins. Partial confounding of zero-insertion analyses by invariant MAIT and iNKT cells was possible.

This clonotype was detected only a few times. Its antigen remains unidentified. The data were also submitted as part of a second study, on yellow fever vaccine responses in identical twins.

The source of this sequence is a woman between 18 and 29 years old in good health. The material sequenced was PBMCs. The chain has TRBV7-6 and TRBJ2-7, with D maybe TRBD1 (6 bases). The CDR3 coding sequence is TGTGCCAGCAGCTTAGCGGTGACAGGCTACGAGCAGTACTTC. Its protein product is CASSLAVTGYEQYF. Full variable domain (remainder filled in from reference TRBV7-6 and TRBJ2-7): GAGVSQSPRYKVTKRGQDVALRCDPISGHVSLYWYRQALGQGPEFLTYFNYEAQQDKSGLPNDRFSAERPEGSISTLTIQRTEQRDSAMYRCASSLAVTGYEQYFGPGTRLTVT.